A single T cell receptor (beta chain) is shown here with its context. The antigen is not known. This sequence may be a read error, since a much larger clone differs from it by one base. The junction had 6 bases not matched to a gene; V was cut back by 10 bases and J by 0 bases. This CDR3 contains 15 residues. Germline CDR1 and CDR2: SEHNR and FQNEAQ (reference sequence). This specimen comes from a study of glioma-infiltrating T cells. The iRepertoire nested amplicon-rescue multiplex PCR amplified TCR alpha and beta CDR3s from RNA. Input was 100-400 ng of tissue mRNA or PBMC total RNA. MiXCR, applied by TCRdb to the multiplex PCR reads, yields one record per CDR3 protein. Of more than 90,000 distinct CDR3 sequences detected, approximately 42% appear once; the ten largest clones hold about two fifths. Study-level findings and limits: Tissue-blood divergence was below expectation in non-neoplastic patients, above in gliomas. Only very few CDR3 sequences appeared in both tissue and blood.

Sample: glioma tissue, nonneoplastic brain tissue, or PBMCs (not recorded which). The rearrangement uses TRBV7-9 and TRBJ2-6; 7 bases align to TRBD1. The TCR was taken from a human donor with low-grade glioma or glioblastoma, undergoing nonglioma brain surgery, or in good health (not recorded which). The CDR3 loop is CAKPAGGSGANVLTF. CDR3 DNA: TGTGCCAAACCGGCAGGGGGCTCTGGGGCCAACGTCCTGACTTTC.